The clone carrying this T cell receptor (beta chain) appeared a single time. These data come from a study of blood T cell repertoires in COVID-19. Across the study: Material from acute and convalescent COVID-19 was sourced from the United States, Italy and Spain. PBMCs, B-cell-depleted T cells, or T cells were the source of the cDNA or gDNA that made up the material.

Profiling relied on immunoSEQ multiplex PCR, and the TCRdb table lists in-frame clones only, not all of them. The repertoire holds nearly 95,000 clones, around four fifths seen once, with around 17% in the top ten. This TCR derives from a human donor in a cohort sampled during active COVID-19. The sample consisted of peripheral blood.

CDR3 protein: CASSTRDSSYEQYF. DNA for the CDR3: TGTGCCAGCAGCACCCGGGACAGCAGCTACGAGCAGTACTTC. This chain connects TRBV5-4 to TRBJ2-7, with 7 bases identical to TRBD1. V trimming: 4 bases; J trimming: 3 bases; junction bases outside the gene matches: 7. Germline CDR1 reads SGHNT; CDR2 reads YYREEE (reference sequence). The length of the CDR3 is 14 residues.